The sequence of this TCR beta chain was determined in a study of long-term antiretroviral therapy in people with HIV. This CDR3 is 14 amino acids long. The V gene end was trimmed by 5 bases and the J gene end by 3 bases; junction bases not matched to a gene: 4. Germline values: CDR1 SGHVS, CDR2 FNYEAQ. The immunoSEQ assay was v3.0, run at survey level. Only in-frame clones appear in the TCRdb table, and some are missing; sequencing was by immunoSEQ multiplex PCR. The sample has 25,000 to 35,000 clones; 90% to 95% are singletons. Here the sequenced sample was unsorted PBMCs, taken 3.1 years after starting antiretroviral therapy. The V gene is TRBV7-6, the J gene TRBJ2-7; 10 positions agree with TRBD2. The TCR comes from a man aged 18 to 29 with HIV. CDR3 sequence reads: CASSLSGRIYEQYF. The DNA of the CDR3 is TGTGCCAGCAGCCTTAGCGGGAGGATCTACGAGCAGTACTTC.